Below are 25 T cell receptor beta chains sequenced from a single sample in a study of CD8+CD57+ T cells in acquired aplastic anemia (dated by TCRdb to between 2017 and 2018). Sequencing was carried out with an Illumina HiSeq 2000. Profiling of TCR beta VDJ combinations and CDR3 sequences used genomic DNA as the template. Starting from the raw public reads, TCRdb applied fastp trimming at Q25, assembled clones with MiXCR and retained in-frame beta chains. Each CDR3 protein gets just one entry, which takes the most common genes and DNA from the rows behind it. This sample holds hundreds of thousands of distinct CDR3 sequences; under 80% were observed only once. The ten top clones hold 4% of the sample. Sequencing used sorted CD4+, CD8+, or CD8+CD57+ T cells (not recorded which) from PBMCs. The receptors originated from a human donor in good health, serving as a control.

As to this clonotype: Germline is not matched at one junction end, which may reflect a read error. The chain recombines TRBV7-3 with TRBJ1-6; D remains unclear. Germline V gene sequence: CDR1 SGHTA, CDR2 FQGTGA. The CDR3 is made up of 14 amino acids. This CDR3 reads CATSLNPYNSPLHF. The CDR3 DNA reads as TGTGCCACCAGCTTAAACCCGTACAATTCACCCCTCCACTTT. Full variable domain (missing parts from reference TRBV7-3 and TRBJ1-6): GAGVSQTPSNKVTEKGKYVELRCDPISGHTALYWYRQSLGQGPEFLIYFQGTGAADDSGLPNDRFFAVRPEGSVSTLKIQRTERGDSAVYLCATSLNPYNSPLHFGNGTRLTVT.

The chain recombines TRBV7-8 with TRBJ2-7; 8 nucleotides match TRBD1. This CDR3 comprises 16 residues. Germline CDR1 is SGHVS and CDR2 is FQNEAQ. The ends lost 8 bases at V and 0 bases at J; junction bases unmatched: 12. CDR3 region: CASAPRTGRNSYEQYF. CDR3 in DNA: TGTGCCAGCGCCCCACGGACAGGGCGGAACTCCTACGAGCAGTACTTC.

This chain uses TRBV7-2 with TRBJ1-2, with D possibly matching TRBD1 (5 bases). There are 15 residues in the CDR3. V was clipped by 0 bases and J by 14 bases, with 22 bases between them. Germline-derived CDR1 and CDR2 are SGHTA and FQGNSA. CDR3 sequence (DNA): TGTGCCAGCAGCTTAGCGCAGAGCGGGACTAGAAGATCAACCTTC. Amino acids: CASSLAQSGTRRSTF.

The chain joins TRBV2 to TRBJ1-1, with no clear D. The CDR3 runs to 14 residues. Trimming stripped 4 bases from V and 4 bases from J, with 13 bases between. Germline lookup yields CDR1 SNHLY and CDR2 FYNNEI. The CDR3 region has the DNA TGTGCCAGCAGTGTGAAGGGCTGGAGCACTGAAGCTTTCTTT. Encoded protein: CASSVKGWSTEAFF.

V and J are TRBV5-1 and TRBJ2-7; possibly TRBD1 or TRBD2 for D (5 bases each). There are 14 residues in the CDR3. The ends were cut back, 4 bases at V and 4 bases at J, with 15 bases in the middle. CDR1 and CDR2 from the germline V gene are SGHRS and YFSETQ. Here the CDR3 DNA reads TGCGCCAGCAGCGTATGGGTAGGGGAGTACGAGCAGTACTTC. Its protein is CASSVWVGEYEQYF. Full variable domain (rest looked up from reference TRBV5-1 and TRBJ2-7): KAGVTQTPRYLIKTRGQQVTLSCSPISGHRSVSWYQQTPGQGLQFLFEYFSETQRNKGNFPGRFSGRQFSNSRSEMNVSTLELGDSALYLCASSVWVGEYEQYFGPGTRLTVT.

The rearrangement uses TRBV29-1 and TRBJ2-2; D may be TRBD2 (6 bases). This CDR3 has 16 residues. From germline, CDR1 is SQVTM and CDR2 ANQGSEA. Trimming shortened V by 4 bases and J by 3 bases, and 18 bases separated the two germline ends. As DNA, the CDR3 is TGCAGCGTTGCTCCCGGTGGGGGGATAGACACCGGGGAGCTGTTTTTT. Its protein product is CSVAPGGGIDTGELFF.

This clonotype has only a few counts. One end of the junction varies from germline; a read error may be responsible. The chain recombines TRBV25-1 with TRBJ2-2; D unclear. This CDR3 has 13 residues. CDR1 and CDR2 from the germline V gene are MGHDK and SYGVNS. CDR3 amino acids: CASSQADPGELFF. CDR3 coding DNA: TGCGCCAGCAGCCAAGCAGACCCCGGGGAGCTGTTTTTT.

The chain couples TRBV5-1 to TRBJ1-5; TRBD1 agrees at 7 bases. With V trimmed by 4 bases and J by 7 bases, 8 bases remained unmatched. CDR1 and CDR2 from the germline V gene are SGHRS and YFSETQ. This CDR3 contains 14 residues. CDR3 residues: CASSQGQEGQPQHF. CDR3 coding DNA: TGCGCCAGCAGCCAAGGACAGGAGGGGCAGCCCCAGCATTTT.

V gene TRBV20-1 combines with J gene TRBJ2-7; D is uncertain. Germline assignment: CDR1 DFQATT and CDR2 SNEGSKA (reference sequence). The germline V and J ends were trimmed by 4 bases and 2 bases, with 12 bases remaining between them. The CDR3 is 13 residues long. CDR3 amino acids: CSATPESPYEQYF. The DNA for the CDR3 is TGCAGTGCTACCCCGGAGTCGCCCTACGAGCAGTACTTC.

The genes are TRBV7-3 and TRBJ1-2; possibly TRBD1 for D (5 bases). Trimming took 6 bases from V and 8 from J, leaving 13 bases between them. The germline gives CDR1 SGHTA, CDR2 FQGTGA. The CDR3 length is 12 residues. CDR3 nucleotides: TGTGCCAGCAGGCAACAGCAGGGAGGCTACACCTTC. Translation gives CASRQQQGGYTF.

This chain links TRBV19 with TRBJ1-4; maybe TRBD1 (5 bases). Between the trimmed V and J ends, which lost 5 bases and 14 bases, there was a span of 21 bases. The CDR3 runs 14 residues. From germline, CDR1 is LNHDA and CDR2 SQIVND (reference sequence). The CDR3 loop reads CASSPPRVGGELFF. The CDR3 DNA follows: TGTGCCAGTAGTCCCCCACGGGTTGGGGGAGAGCTGTTTTTT.

About this clonotype itself: The junction shows a germline mismatch at one end, possibly a read error. This chain uses TRBV7-3 with TRBJ1-1; maybe TRBD1 (5 bases). This CDR3 is built from 13 residues. Germline V gives CDR1 SGHTA, CDR2 FQGTGA. CDR3 region: CASSFSGAKEAQF. In nucleotides, the CDR3 is TGTGCCAGCAGCTTTTCCGGGGCCAAGGAGGCCCAGTTC. Full variable domain (outside the CDR3, taken from reference TRBV7-3 and TRBJ1-1): GAGVSQTPSNKVTEKGKYVELRCDPISGHTALYWYRQSLGQGPEFLIYFQGTGAADDSGLPNDRFFAVRPEGSVSTLKIQRTERGDSAVYLCASSFSGAKEAQFGQGTRLTVV.

The chain links TRBV2 to TRBJ1-2; a possible D gene is TRBD1 (5 bases). With 7 bases removed from V and 8 bases from J, the gap between germline ends came to 20 bases. CDR3 length: 14 amino acids. CDR1 is SNHLY and CDR2 is FYNNEI in the germline V gene. The CDR3 DNA reads TGTGCCAGCAAAGCCACCAGGAACGAGGGGGGCTACACCTTC. Its protein product is CASKATRNEGGYTF.

With regard to this clonotype: With a much larger clone just one base away, this may be a read error. This chain uses TRBV3-1 with TRBJ1-5, with TRBD1 as a possible D gene (6 bases). CDR3 length equals 14 residues. CDR1 and CDR2 from the germline V gene are LGHDT and YNNKEL (reference sequence). The CDR3 reads CASSQEQGSLPQRF. The CDR3 region has the DNA TGTGCCAGCAGCCAAGAGCAGGGGAGCCTGCCCCAGCGTTTT.

The chain carries TRBV11-2 and TRBJ2-6, with 8 bases fitting TRBD1. Trimming took 0 bases from V and 0 from J; bases not matched to a gene: 13. Germline values: CDR1 SGHAT, CDR2 FQNNGV. The CDR3 sequence is 21 residues long. CDR3 DNA: TGTGCCAGCAGCTTAGATCTTGTGGCGGGACAGGTGTTCTCTGGGGCCAACGTCCTGACTTTC. As protein: CASSLDLVAGQVFSGANVLTF.

Of note for this clonotype: At one end, the junction sequence differs from germline, possibly due to a read error. The genes are TRBV7-6 and TRBJ1-1; weak D call: TRBD1 (5 bases). The CDR3 is 14 amino acids. Germline lookup yields CDR1 SGHVS and CDR2 FNYEAQ. The CDR3 region is CASSFKRGDSEASF. In DNA, the CDR3 is TGCGCCAGCAGCTTTAAGCGAGGGGATAGTGAAGCTTCCTTT.

In the case of this clonotype: Since no conserved phenylalanine or tryptophan closes the CDR3, a read error is the likely cause. The DNA is omitted, as the CDR3 cannot be located on it reliably, and the CDR3 follows TCRdb's listing. The rearrangement uses TRBV2 and TRBJ2-7; the table's D call of TRBD1 was not tested on the DNA. Germline lookup yields CDR1 SNHLY and CDR2 FYNNEI. The CDR3 region is 14 residues in length, termini included. The CDR3 sequence: CASSKDRGPQYFGP.

The chain joins TRBV20-1 to TRBJ1-2; D is ambiguous. The CDR3 is 14 amino acids. Germline V gives CDR1 DFQATT, CDR2 SNEGSKA (reference sequence). V lost 3 bases, J lost 3 bases, and 14 bases lay in between. The CDR3 here is CSASGLRQDYGYTF. The CDR3 DNA reads as TGCAGTGCTAGCGGGCTTCGGCAGGACTATGGCTACACCTTC.

The rearrangement joins TRBV2 to TRBJ2-2; no firm D call. Germline values: CDR1 SNHLY, CDR2 FYNNEI. The CDR3 is made up of 14 amino acids. V was pared by 6 bases and J by 0 bases, with 8 bases between. CDR3 region: CASSLTANTGELFF. DNA for the CDR3: TGTGCCAGCAGCTTAACCGCGAACACCGGGGAGCTGTTTTTT.

To note about this clonotype: One junction end disagrees with the germline gene, perhaps due to a read error. The chain is built from TRBV5-1 and TRBJ1-2; D is unresolved. CDR1 SGHRS and CDR2 YFSETQ come from the germline V gene. This CDR3 spans 14 amino acids. The CDR3 region has the DNA TGTGCCAGCAGCTCCCGCCGCGGCAGTGATGGCTACACCTTC. Protein: CASSSRRGSDGYTF.

The table lists this clonotype with many counts. The V call is TRBV11-3, the J call TRBJ2-7, with TRBD2 identical over 9 bases. Germline V lookup: CDR1 SGHNT, CDR2 YENEEA. J lost 6 bases, V lost 1 base, and 4 bases had no gene match. This CDR3 spans 14 amino acids. CDR3 region: CASSLARTSVEQYF. The CDR3 coding sequence is TGTGCCAGCAGCTTAGCCCGGACTAGCGTCGAGCAGTACTTC.

This clonotype was seen more than once but under ten times. V and J are TRBV7-3 and TRBJ1-5; TRBD1 might be the D (6 bases). The CDR3 length is 14 residues. Germline V gene sequence: CDR1 SGHTA, CDR2 FQGTGA. Trimming removed 5 bases from V and 11 bases from J, with 19 bases in between. This chain's CDR3 is CASSQTGGPETQHF. CDR3 DNA sequence: TGTGCCAGCAGCCAAACTGGGGGCCCGGAGACCCAGCATTTT. The full variable domain, completed using reference TRBV7-3 and TRBJ1-5, is GAGVSQTPSNKVTEKGKYVELRCDPISGHTALYWYRQSLGQGPEFLIYFQGTGAADDSGLPNDRFFAVRPEGSVSTLKIQRTERGDSAVYLCASSQTGGPETQHFGDGTRLSIL.

Notes on this clonotype: Since the CDR3 does not end with the conserved phenylalanine or tryptophan, this likely comes from a read error. The V and J genes are TRBV7-9 and TRBJ1-4; TRBD1 might be the D (5 bases). The germline CDR1 and CDR2 sequences are SEHNR and FQNEAQ (reference sequence). The CDR3 is made up of 12 amino acids. V shed 5 bases and J shed 14 bases, with 15 bases lying between them. The CDR3: CASSGTGGNLFH. CDR3 bases: TGTGCCAGCAGCGGGACGGGTGGAAACCTGTTTCAT.

This clonotype was seen repeatedly, ten times or more. This rearrangement joins TRBV7-2 to TRBJ1-2, with a weak D call TRBD1 (5 bases). V was clipped by 2 bases and J by 0 bases, with 10 bases between them. There are 15 residues in the CDR3. The V gene's germline CDR1 is SGHTA and CDR2 FQGNSA. The CDR3 protein is CASSLNRGTNYGYTF. Here the CDR3 DNA reads TGTGCCAGCAGCTTAAATAGGGGCACTAACTATGGCTACACCTTC. Filled out from reference TRBV7-2 and TRBJ1-2, the complete variable domain reads GAGVSQSPSNKVTEKGKDVELRCDPISGHTALYWYRQSLGQGLEFLIYFQGNSAPDKSGLPSDRFSAERTGGSVSTLTIQRTQQEDSAVYLCASSLNRGTNYGYTFGSGTRLTVV.

The sample holds many counts of this clonotype. The chain couples TRBV20-1 to TRBJ2-5, with TRBD2 matching 9 bases. The germline V gene encodes CDR1 DFQATT and CDR2 SNEGSKA (reference sequence). CDR3 length: 14 residues. Trimming at V came to 5 bases and at J to 4 bases, leaving 8 bases not matched to a gene. The CDR3 nucleotides are TGCAGTGCTGAGAGCGGGGGGCTGGGAGAGACCCAGTACTTC. It is translated as CSAESGGLGETQYF.